A single sample is the source of the 21 T cell receptor beta chains below, sequenced in a study of early T cells in non-severe SARS-CoV-2 infection. One entry per CDR3 protein results from TCRdb running MiXCR on the 5' RACE reads. The sample comprises 55,000 to 70,000 distinct CDR3 sequences, 4.9% of which are singletons, and 4.9% rests with the top ten. Sequencing used whole blood. The receptors come from an adult who was a healthcare worker with PCR-confirmed SARS-CoV-2 infection or an uninfected control (not recorded which).

This clonotype was observed at least ten times. This chain uses TRBV7-2 with TRBJ2-3; 8 bases are a match to TRBD2. J was trimmed by 4 bases and V by 0 bases; bases with no gene match: 9. The germline gives CDR1 SGHTA, CDR2 FQGNSA. This CDR3 is built from 17 residues. The CDR3 reads CASSLAYGGANSDTQYF. The CDR3 region has the DNA TGTGCCAGCAGCTTAGCGTACGGGGGGGCCAATTCAGATACGCAGTATTTT. Drawing the rest from reference TRBV7-2 and TRBJ2-3, the complete variable domain is GAGVSQSPSNKVTEKGKDVELRCDPISGHTALYWYRQSLGQGLEFLIYFQGNSAPDKSGLPSDRFSAERTGGSVSTLTIQRTQQEDSAVYLCASSLAYGGANSDTQYFGPGTRLTVL.

This clonotype has at least ten counts. The rearrangement links TRBV2 to TRBJ1-4, with 8 bases aligning to TRBD1. Germline CDR1 SNHLY, CDR2 FYNNEI. The CDR3 runs 19 residues. J gave up 0 bases and V 6 bases, and 15 bases lay outside the gene matches. CDR3 residues: CASRRSGGRRKATNEKLFF. CDR3 DNA: TGTGCCAGCAGGAGGTCAGGGGGCCGAAGGAAGGCAACTAATGAAAAACTGTTTTTT.

This clonotype was counted ten times or more. The chain combines TRBV13 with TRBJ2-3; perhaps TRBD1 as D (6 bases). In germline, CDR1 is PRHDT, CDR2 FYEKMQ (reference sequence). Trimming took 3 bases from V and 2 from J, leaving 27 bases between them. The CDR3 runs 20 residues. For the CDR3, the DNA is TGTGCCAGCAGCTTCGACAGGAGAACCGAAATAATGAAATCCACAGATACGCAGTATTTT. As protein: CASSFDRRTEIMKSTDTQYF.

This clonotype was detected ten times or more. This could be a read error, since a much larger clone is one nucleotide away. The V gene is TRBV5-1, the J gene TRBJ1-2; possible D gene TRBD1, 5 bases. This CDR3 has 13 residues. The germline CDR1 and CDR2 sequences are SGHRS and YFSETQ. The CDR3 spells CASSVSGATGHTF. The CDR3 nucleotides are TGCGCCAGCAGCGTGAGTGGGGCTACTGGCCACACCTTC.

This clonotype was seen repeatedly, ten times or more. V usage is TRBV10-3 and J usage is TRBJ2-3; D call uncertain. Deletions cut 2 bases from V and 1 base from J, with 4 bases between. CDR1 ENHRY and CDR2 SYGVKD come from the germline V gene. The CDR3 spans 13 residues. CDR3 loop: CAISEPRTDTQYF. Here the CDR3 DNA reads TGTGCCATCAGTGAGCCACGCACAGATACGCAGTATTTT.

This clonotype was found a few times. The chain uses TRBV29-1 and TRBJ2-7; 7 bases fit TRBD1. CDR1 is SQVTM, CDR2 ANQGSEA, per germline. The CDR3 loop spans 14 amino acids. V dropped 4 bases and J dropped 5; count of bases not matched to a gene: 11. The CDR3 region is CSVVPGQTIHEQYF. The CDR3 coding sequence is TGCAGCGTTGTACCGGGACAGACAATCCACGAGCAGTACTTC.

The table lists this clonotype with many counts. This CDR3 reads CASRPLRAINEQFF. CDR3 in DNA: TGTGCCAGCAGACCACTGAGGGCAATCAATGAGCAGTTCTTC. V is TRBV12-3 or TRBV12-4 and J is TRBJ2-1; a weak D match, TRBD2 (5 bases). The CDR3 covers 14 residues. The V and J ends lost 6 bases and 6 bases respectively, with 15 bases between them.

The chain is built from TRBV6-5 and TRBJ1-2; 9 bases fit TRBD1. CDR1 and CDR2 from the germline V gene are MNHEY and SVGAGI. V trimming: 5 bases; J trimming: 5 bases; junction bases outside the gene matches: 9. The CDR3 totals 15 residues. The CDR3 region has the DNA TGTGCCAGCAGTCTGGACAGGGGCGAACATTATGGCTACACCTTC. Translation gives CASSLDRGEHYGYTF.

This clonotype occurred many times. This sequence joins TRBV7-2 and TRBJ2-4; D assignment may be TRBD1 or TRBD2 (6 bases each). Germline CDR1 and CDR2: SGHTA and FQGNSA. The ends were cut back, 5 bases at V and 6 bases at J, with 14 bases in the middle. The length of the CDR3 is 14 residues. The CDR3 sequence is CASSRRGARNIQYF. The CDR3 DNA sequence: TGTGCCAGCAGCCGGAGGGGGGCGAGAAACATTCAGTACTTC. The full variable domain, completed using reference TRBV7-2 and TRBJ2-4, is GAGVSQSPSNKVTEKGKDVELRCDPISGHTALYWYRQSLGQGLEFLIYFQGNSAPDKSGLPSDRFSAERTGGSVSTLTIQRTQQEDSAVYLCASSRRGARNIQYFGAGTRLSVL.

V and J are TRBV3-1 and TRBJ1-1; D is possibly TRBD1 (6 bases). There are 13 residues in the CDR3. The V and J ends lost 0 bases and 13 bases respectively, with 15 bases between them. Germline CDR1 is LGHDT and CDR2 is YNNKEL (reference sequence). The DNA for the CDR3 is TGTGCCAGCAGCCAAGATCTAGAGGGGGATGATTTCTTT. Encoded protein: CASSQDLEGDDFF.

The chain carries TRBV19 and TRBJ2-1; tentative D call: TRBD2 (6 bases). The CDR3 has 14 amino acids. Trimming left V 8 bases short and J 1 base short, with 12 bases between. Germline V lookup: CDR1 LNHDA, CDR2 SQIVND (reference sequence). The CDR3 protein is CASGNSGSYNEQFF. CDR3 in DNA: TGTGCCAGTGGTAATAGCGGTTCCTACAATGAGCAGTTCTTC.

The chain employs TRBV29-1 and TRBJ1-1; 7 nucleotides agree with TRBD1. The CDR3 extends over 15 amino acids. Trimming took 4 bases from V and 1 from J; bases not matched to a gene: 9. CDR1 is SQVTM, CDR2 ANQGSEA, per germline. The CDR3 nucleotides are TGCAGCGTTGTAGGGGGCAGGTCGTGGAACACTGAAGCTTTCTTT. It codes for CSVVGGRSWNTEAFF.

This clonotype has a handful of counts. A much larger clonotype is one base distant, so this may be a read error. V usage is TRBV11-3 and J usage is TRBJ2-2; D not certain. Per germline, CDR1 SGHNT and CDR2 YENEEA. The ends were cut back, 2 bases at V and 6 bases at J, with 10 bases in the middle. This CDR3 contains 14 residues. The CDR3 DNA reads as TGTGCCAGCAGCTTAAGGCAAAAACCCGGGGAGCTGTTTTTT. This encodes CASSLRQKPGELFF.

This clonotype was seen a few times. The V and J genes are TRBV6-5 and TRBJ2-5; unclear D gene. This CDR3 has 13 residues. Trimming took off 5 bases at V and 5 bases at J, with 12 bases between the two ends. Looked up from germline, CDR1 is MNHEY and CDR2 is SVGAGI. The chain's CDR3 is CASSMTPQETQYF. The DNA for the CDR3 is TGTGCCAGCAGTATGACTCCGCAGGAGACCCAGTACTTC.

This clonotype was counted many times. This chain uses TRBV19 with TRBJ2-2; D gene ambiguous. V shed 1 base and J shed 8 bases, with 8 bases lying between them. This CDR3 has 13 amino acids. Per the germline V gene, CDR1 is LNHDA and CDR2 is SQIVND (reference sequence). CDR3 in amino acids: CASSIGSMGELFF. The CDR3 nucleotides read TGTGCCAGTAGTATAGGGTCCATGGGGGAGCTGTTTTTT. Drawing the rest from reference TRBV19 and TRBJ2-2, the complete variable domain is DGGITQSPKYLFRKEGQNVTLSCEQNLNHDAMYWYRQDPGQGLRLIYYSQIVNDFQKGDIAEGYSVSREKKESFPLTVTSAQKNPTAFYLCASSIGSMGELFFGEGSRLTVL.

This clonotype appeared many times. V usage is TRBV10-3 and J usage is TRBJ2-3; D is ambiguous. V shed 10 bases and J shed 0 bases, with 11 bases lying between them. The CDR3 loop spans 13 amino acids. Germline V gives CDR1 ENHRY, CDR2 SYGVKD. DNA for the CDR3: TGTGCCACCGCGGAGATTAGCACAGATACGCAGTATTTT. Translation: CATAEISTDTQYF.

The chain links TRBV6-5 to TRBJ2-5; TRBD2 might be the D (5 bases). CDR1 is MNHEY, CDR2 SVGAGI, per germline. The CDR3 covers 14 residues. Deletions cut 0 bases from V and 5 bases from J, with 10 bases between. The CDR3 nucleotides are TGTGCCAGCAGTTACTCAAGGGAGCTGGAGACCCAGTACTTC. Its translation: CASSYSRELETQYF.

This clonotype was counted many times. V and J are TRBV20-1 and TRBJ2-7; 8 bases agree with TRBD1. CDR1 is DFQATT, CDR2 SNEGSKA, per germline (reference sequence). The CDR3 is 12 amino acids. The V gene end was trimmed by 5 bases and the J gene end by 6 bases; junction bases not matched to a gene: 6. CDR3 amino acids: CSAGQGFSEQYF. The DNA of the CDR3 is TGCAGTGCTGGACAGGGTTTCTCCGAGCAGTACTTC.

The chain recombines TRBV2 with TRBJ2-7; TRBD2 might be the D (5 bases). Germline V CDR1 and CDR2: SNHLY, FYNNEI. The germline V and J ends were trimmed by 3 bases and 0 bases, with 9 bases remaining between them. The CDR3 loop spans 14 amino acids. CDR3 in amino acids: CASSDGAGSYEQYF. The CDR3 DNA sequence: TGTGCCAGCAGTGACGGCGCGGGCTCCTACGAGCAGTACTTC.

The V gene is TRBV30, the J gene TRBJ2-3; the D call may be TRBD1 or TRBD2 (5 bases each). Trimming stripped 2 bases from V and 1 base from J, with 16 bases between. This CDR3 is 16 amino acids long. Per germline, CDR1 GTSNPN and CDR2 SVGIG (reference sequence). The CDR3 nucleotides are TGTGCCTGGAGTCGGGGACCCCTTGTGGGCACAGATACGCAGTATTTT. Protein: CAWSRGPLVGTDTQYF.

The V call is TRBV12-3 or TRBV12-4, the J call TRBJ2-2, with TRBD1 identical over 7 bases. The CDR3 is 15 residues long. V lost 3 bases and J lost 4; bases outside the gene matches: 5. The CDR3 spells CASSLKGAVTGELFF. In DNA form, the CDR3 reads TGTGCCAGCAGTTTGAAGGGGGCCGTCACCGGGGAGCTGTTTTTT.